Presented here are 5 T cell receptor beta chains from one specimen sequenced in a study of T cells after somatic rescue of genetic block. TCRdb's copy holds only in-frame clones and misses some; the assay was immunoSEQ multiplex PCR. Altogether roughly 14,000 clones are present, under 75% being singletons, with the ten largest covering approximately 15%. Sequences were obtained from peripheral blood mononuclear cells (PBMCs). These receptors all come from a boy aged 5-17 years.

This clone was seen once. The genes are TRBV18 and TRBJ2-2, with unresolved D. CDR1 and CDR2 from the germline V gene are KGHSH and LQKENI. The CDR3 contains 13 residues. V dropped 4 bases and J dropped 6 bases, with 9 bases sitting between them. CDR3 amino acids: CASSHEMAGELFF. The CDR3 nucleotides read TGTGCCAGCTCACACGAGATGGCCGGGGAGCTGTTTTTT.

This clone appeared once. The V call is TRBV18, the J call TRBJ2-4, with D unresolved. V lost 3 bases, J lost 15 bases, and 15 bases lay in between. CDR1 is KGHSH, CDR2 LQKENI, per germline. The CDR3 has 12 residues. The CDR3 spells CASSPSRSFPYF. The DNA of the CDR3 is TGTGCCAGCTCACCTTCCCGAAGCTTCCCGTACTTC.

The genes are TRBV29-1 and TRBJ1-5; TRBD1 matches at 8 bases. After removal of 4 bases from V and 3 bases from J, the junction contained 5 bases not matched to a gene. This CDR3 region has 14 residues. Germline V gene data show CDR1 as SQVTM and CDR2 as ANQGSEA. This chain's CDR3 is CSVAGGADNQPQHF. The CDR3, as DNA: TGCAGCGTTGCAGGGGGCGCGGACAATCAGCCCCAGCATTTT.

This clone was observed a handful of times. V and J are TRBV7-2 and TRBJ2-7, with TRBD2 matching over 12 bases. CDR3 length: 19 amino acids. With V trimmed by 0 bases and J by 0 bases, 9 bases remained unmatched. Germline CDR1 SGHTA, CDR2 FQGNSA. The CDR3 protein is CASSLASLASGGDSYEQYF. CDR3 DNA sequence: TGTGCCAGCAGCTTAGCCTCCTTAGCTAGCGGGGGGGACTCCTACGAGCAGTACTTC. The full variable domain, with the rest looked up from reference TRBV7-2 and TRBJ2-7, is GAGVSQSPSNKVTEKGKDVELRCDPISGHTALYWYRQSLGQGLEFLIYFQGNSAPDKSGLPSDRFSAERTGGSVSTLTIQRTQQEDSAVYLCASSLASLASGGDSYEQYFGPGTRLTVT.

The rearrangement uses TRBV6-5 and TRBJ1-1; D not resolved. V was shortened by 10 bases and J by 4 bases, with 16 bases between the two germline ends. Looked up from germline, CDR1 is MNHEY and CDR2 is SVGAGI. The CDR3 is made up of 13 amino acids. The DNA of the CDR3 is TGTGCCACCATTGGATCCTTGACCACTGAAGCTTTCTTT. Translated: CATIGSLTTEAFF.